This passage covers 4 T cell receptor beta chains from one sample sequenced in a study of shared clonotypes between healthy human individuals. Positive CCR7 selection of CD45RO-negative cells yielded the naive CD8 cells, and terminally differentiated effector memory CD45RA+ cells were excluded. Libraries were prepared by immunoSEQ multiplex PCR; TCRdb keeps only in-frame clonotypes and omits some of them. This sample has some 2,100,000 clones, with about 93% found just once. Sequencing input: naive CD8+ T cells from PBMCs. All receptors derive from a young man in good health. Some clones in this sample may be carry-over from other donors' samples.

This chain's CDR3 is CASSLLDRGSSYEQYF. CDR3 in DNA: TGTGCCAGCAGTCTCCTGGACAGGGGGAGCTCCTACGAGCAGTACTTC. V and J are TRBV28 and TRBJ2-7, with TRBD1 identical over 10 bases. CDR3 length: 16 amino acids. J lost 0 bases, V lost 5 bases, and 7 bases had no gene match. CDR1 is MDHEN and CDR2 is SYDVKM in the germline V gene.

The CDR3 DNA reads as TGTGCCAGCAGTACCTTCAGGGAGAACGAGCAGTACTTC. Translation: CASSTFRENEQYF. The chain uses TRBV27 and TRBJ2-7; D may match TRBD1 or TRBD2 (5 bases each). Germline V lookup: CDR1 MNHEY, CDR2 SMNVEV (reference sequence). V was pared by 5 bases and J by 5 bases, with 13 bases between. CDR3 length: 13 residues.

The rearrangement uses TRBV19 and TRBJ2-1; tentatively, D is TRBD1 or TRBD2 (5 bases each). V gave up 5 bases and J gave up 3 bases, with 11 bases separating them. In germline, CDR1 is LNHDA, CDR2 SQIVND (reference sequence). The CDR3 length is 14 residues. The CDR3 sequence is CASSPGTIYNEQFF. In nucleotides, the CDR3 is TGTGCCAGTAGTCCCGGGACCATCTACAATGAGCAGTTCTTC.

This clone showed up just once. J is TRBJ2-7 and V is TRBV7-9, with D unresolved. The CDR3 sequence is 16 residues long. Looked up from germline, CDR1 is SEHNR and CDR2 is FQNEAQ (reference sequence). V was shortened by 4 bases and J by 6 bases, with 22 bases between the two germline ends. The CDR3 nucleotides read TGTGCCAGCAGCTCACCAACCGGGCCGGATCTTAGCGAGCAGTACTTC. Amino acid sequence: CASSSPTGPDLSEQYF. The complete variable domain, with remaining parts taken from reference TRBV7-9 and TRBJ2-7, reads DTGVSQNPRHKITKRGQNVTFRCDPISEHNRLYWYRQTLGQGPEFLTYFQNEAQLEKSRLLSDRFSAERPKGSFSTLEIQRTEQGDSAMYLCASSSPTGPDLSEQYFGPGTRLTVT.